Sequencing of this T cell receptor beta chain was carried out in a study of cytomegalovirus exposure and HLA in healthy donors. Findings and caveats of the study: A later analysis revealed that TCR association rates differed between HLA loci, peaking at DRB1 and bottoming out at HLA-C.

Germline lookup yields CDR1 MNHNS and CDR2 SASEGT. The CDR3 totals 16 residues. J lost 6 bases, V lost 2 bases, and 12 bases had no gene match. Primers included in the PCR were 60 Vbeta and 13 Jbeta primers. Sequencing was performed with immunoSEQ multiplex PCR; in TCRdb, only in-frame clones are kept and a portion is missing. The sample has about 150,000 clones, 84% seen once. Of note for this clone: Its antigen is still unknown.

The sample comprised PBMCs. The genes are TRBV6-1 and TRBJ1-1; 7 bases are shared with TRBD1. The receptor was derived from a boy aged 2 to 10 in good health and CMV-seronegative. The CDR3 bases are TGTGCCAGCAGTGAAAGCCCGAGGGGGCGCAGAGCTGAAGCTTTCTTT. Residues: CASSESPRGRRAEAFF.